These T cell receptor beta chains were read from a single sample in a study of immune cell composition in non-small cell lung cancer. Some clones are missing from TCRdb's copy, which holds only in-frame ones; the method was immunoSEQ multiplex PCR. In the table there are approximately 9,000 clones, around three quarters of which are singletons. Source material: non-adjacent lung tissue. The receptors come from a human donor with non-small cell lung cancer. CDR3s leave out the opening cysteine and the closing phenylalanine or tryptophan. Fields, in order: V gene, J gene, CDR3 protein.

v_gene: TRBV5-6; j_gene: TRBJ2-2; CDR3aa: ASSLAPGELF
v_gene: TRBV29-1; j_gene: TRBJ2-1; CDR3aa: SVGGGQGPLGEQF
v_gene: TRBV5-1; j_gene: TRBJ2-1; CDR3aa: ASSSLGLAGIGVNEQF
v_gene: TRBV28; j_gene: TRBJ2-3; CDR3aa: ASSLAGPRTDTQY
v_gene: TRBV11-2; j_gene: TRBJ2-5; CDR3aa: ASSLGRARKETQY
v_gene: TRBV6-6; j_gene: TRBJ2-4; CDR3aa: ASSGGENIQY
v_gene: TRBV19; j_gene: TRBJ1-1; CDR3aa: ASTRAGPAEAF
v_gene: TRBV30; j_gene: TRBJ1-1; CDR3aa: AWSVRGTEAF
v_gene: TRBV19; j_gene: TRBJ1-3; CDR3aa: ASSSLAGQGADTIY
v_gene: TRBV11-2; j_gene: TRBJ1-1; CDR3aa: ASSLHQVGTMNTEAF
v_gene: TRBV19; j_gene: TRBJ1-1; CDR3aa: ATRTGARWD
v_gene: TRBV19; j_gene: TRBJ1-2; CDR3aa: ASSIDLTGQGGYGYT
v_gene: TRBV7-7; j_gene: TRBJ2-3; CDR3aa: ASSFGGSTDTQY
v_gene: TRBV13; j_gene: TRBJ2-3; CDR3aa: ASSGLAGNTDTQY
v_gene: TRBV14; j_gene: TRBJ1-2; CDR3aa: ASSQDLESGYT
v_gene: TRBV6-5; j_gene: TRBJ1-6; CDR3aa: ASSYYRIGNSPLH
v_gene: TRBV2; j_gene: TRBJ2-7; CDR3aa: ASSEAQVGQY
v_gene: TRBV6-5; j_gene: TRBJ2-3; CDR3aa: ASSSHRVGGTDTQY
v_gene: TRBV6-5; j_gene: TRBJ1-2; CDR3aa: ASRDGGYT
v_gene: TRBV7-2; j_gene: TRBJ2-6; CDR3aa: ASSSTGVQSGANVLT
v_gene: TRBV7-2; j_gene: TRBJ2-2; CDR3aa: ASSLVGLARGELF
v_gene: TRBV19; j_gene: TRBJ2-5; CDR3aa: ASSTPGQKPYQETQY
v_gene: TRBV11-2; j_gene: TRBJ2-3; CDR3aa: ASSPSQGITDTQY
v_gene: TRBV6-5; j_gene: TRBJ2-5; CDR3aa: ASRLGTGGRETQY
v_gene: TRBV11-2; j_gene: TRBJ2-3; CDR3aa: ASSLRGTSTDTQY
v_gene: TRBV11-3; j_gene: TRBJ2-7; CDR3aa: ASSLKTGEQY
v_gene: TRBV9; j_gene: TRBJ2-7; CDR3aa: ASSVGLGGGYEQY
v_gene: TRBV7-8; j_gene: TRBJ2-1; CDR3aa: ASSSSGGIYYNEQF
v_gene: TRBV7-9; j_gene: TRBJ2-6; CDR3aa: ASSPHPGANVLT
v_gene: TRBV4-1; j_gene: TRBJ2-5; CDR3aa: ASSQGGQGSKTQY
v_gene: TRBV10-2; j_gene: TRBJ1-1; CDR3aa: ASSELRTWGTEAF
v_gene: TRBV12-1; j_gene: TRBJ2-2; CDR3aa: ASSPGRVSGTGELF
v_gene: TRBV18; j_gene: TRBJ2-3; CDR3aa: ASSPTGGFTDTQY
v_gene: TRBV2; j_gene: TRBJ1-5; CDR3aa: ASSDRRNNQPQH
v_gene: TRBV28; j_gene: TRBJ2-5; CDR3aa: ASGLTGTQY
v_gene: TRBV6-5; j_gene: TRBJ2-2; CDR3aa: ASSYQGSLGGELF
v_gene: TRBV29-1; j_gene: TRBJ1-2; CDR3aa: SVIEVRSGAFNYGYT